Listed below are T cell receptor beta chains from one sample, sequenced in a study of cytomegalovirus exposure and HLA in healthy donors. TCRdb's table, derived via immunoSEQ multiplex PCR, lists solely in-frame clones and lacks some. The repertoire has about 130,000 clones, around four fifths of them found once; the top ten carry about 5.3%. Sequencing used PBMCs. These TCRs come from a young man in good health and CMV-seronegative. Each CDR3 is given with its conserved first and last residue. A D gene is named only where the DNA matches it firmly.

j_gene: TRBJ1-1
v_gene: TRBV19
d_gene: .
CDR3aa: CASTGQLNTEAFF
CDR3nt: TGTGCCAGCACTGGACAGTTGAACACTGAAGCTTTCTTT

j_gene: TRBJ1-6
v_gene: TRBV4-2
d_gene: TRBD1
CDR3aa: CASSQVLGQGYSPLHF
CDR3nt: TGTGCCAGCAGCCAAGTATTGGGACAGGGATATTCACCCCTCCACTTT

j_gene: TRBJ2-3
v_gene: TRBV4-1
d_gene: TRBD2
CDR3aa: CASSQELFSGPVDTQYF
CDR3nt: TGCGCCAGCAGCCAAGAACTATTTAGCGGGCCCGTGGATACGCAGTATTTT

j_gene: TRBJ1-6
v_gene: TRBV13
d_gene: TRBD1
CDR3aa: CASTSGGATPLHF
CDR3nt: TGTGCCAGCACCTCAGGGGGGGCGACACCCCTCCACTTT

j_gene: TRBJ2-5
v_gene: TRBV7-9
d_gene: TRBD2
CDR3aa: CASSLTSGVETQYF
CDR3nt: TGTGCCAGCAGCTTAACTAGCGGGGTAGAGACCCAGTACTTC

j_gene: TRBJ2-7
v_gene: TRBV28
d_gene: .
CDR3aa: CASSLRGLSSYEQYF
CDR3nt: TGTGCCAGCAGTTTAAGGGGGTTAAGCTCCTACGAGCAGTACTTC

j_gene: TRBJ2-7
v_gene: TRBV4-3
d_gene: TRBD1
CDR3aa: CASSPGQSTYEQYF
CDR3nt: TGCGCCAGCAGCCCGGGACAGAGCACCTACGAGCAGTACTTC

j_gene: TRBJ2-7
v_gene: TRBV18
d_gene: .
CDR3aa: CASSPLQGVSNLYEQYF
CDR3nt: TGTGCCAGCTCACCTCTTCAGGGCGTGAGCAACTTGTACGAGCAGTACTTC

j_gene: TRBJ2-7
v_gene: TRBV7-9
d_gene: .
CDR3aa: CASSRVPNSYEQYF
CDR3nt: TGTGCCAGCAGCCGCGTACCCAACTCCTACGAGCAGTACTTC

j_gene: TRBJ1-1
v_gene: TRBV2
d_gene: TRBD1
CDR3aa: CASTRTGKNTEAFF
CDR3nt: TGTGCCAGCACCAGGACAGGAAAGAACACTGAAGCTTTCTTT

j_gene: TRBJ2-7
v_gene: TRBV27
d_gene: .
CDR3aa: CASSLSSRAPLKEQYF
CDR3nt: TGTGCCAGCAGTTTGAGCAGCAGGGCCCCTCTAAAAGAGCAGTACTTC